The 19 T cell receptor beta chains given below trace back to one sample, sequenced in a study of CD8+CD57+ T cells in acquired aplastic anemia. TCR beta VDJ and CDR3 profiles were obtained from a genomic DNA template. TCRdb ran MiXCR on the reads and lists one entry per CDR3 protein. This sample has some 180,000 distinct CDR3 sequences, with nearly 50% found just once. CD8+CD57+ cell expansion had been shown by flow cytometry in patients chosen for sequencing. Sequenced: sorted CD4+, CD8+, or CD8+CD57+ T cells (not recorded which) from PBMCs. These receptors originate from a human donor with aplastic anemia.

Notes on this clonotype: A much bigger clone sits one base away, suggesting this may be a read error. The chain recombines TRBV7-9 with TRBJ2-3; TRBD2 matches 8 bases. From germline, CDR1 is SEHNR and CDR2 FQNEAQ (reference sequence). The CDR3 extends over 18 amino acids. CDR3 loop: CASGLSVVGGGRSDTQYF. The CDR3, as DNA: TGTGCCAGCGGCTTATCGGTAGTCGGGGGGGGCCGCTCAGATACGCAGTATTTT.

V gene TRBV7-2 combines with J gene TRBJ1-5; D remains ambiguous. CDR3 length: 13 residues. Trimming removed 5 bases from V and 3 bases from J, with 8 bases in between. Germline-derived CDR1 and CDR2 are SGHTA and FQGNSA. As DNA, the CDR3 is TGTGCCAGCAGCCAGAGTGTCAATCAGCCCCAGCATTTT. As protein: CASSQSVNQPQHF.

This clonotype was seen at least ten times. This rearrangement joins TRBV7-9 to TRBJ2-1, with 13 positions matching TRBD2. The CDR3 is made up of 15 amino acids. The germline CDR1 and CDR2 sequences are SEHNR and FQNEAQ (reference sequence). V dropped 4 bases and J dropped 3; count of bases not matched to a gene: 0. CDR3 nucleotide sequence: TGTGCCAGCAGCTGGACTAGCGGGGGCTACAATGAGCAGTTCTTC. Its protein is CASSWTSGGYNEQFF.

This clonotype has at least ten counts. V and J are TRBV6-1 and TRBJ1-6, with 8 bases aligning to TRBD1. The CDR3 is 13 residues long. Germline CDR1 is MNHNS and CDR2 is SASEGT. Trimming at V came to 6 bases and at J to 10 bases, leaving 5 bases not matched to a gene. CDR3 residues: CASRDREPSPLHF. The CDR3 DNA reads TGTGCCAGCAGGGACAGGGAACCCTCACCCCTCCACTTT.

The table lists this clonotype with many counts. This chain links TRBV27 with TRBJ2-7; a weak D match, TRBD1 (5 bases). The CDR3 spans 14 residues. CDR1 MNHEY and CDR2 SMNVEV come from the germline V gene (reference sequence). V dropped 2 bases and J dropped 1 base, with 9 bases sitting between them. The CDR3 sequence is CASSLEAGSYEQYF. The CDR3 DNA sequence: TGTGCCAGCAGTTTAGAGGCAGGGTCCTACGAGCAGTACTTC.

The rearrangement uses TRBV7-6 and TRBJ2-3; D is ambiguous. CDR3 size: 14 residues. V shed 5 bases and J shed 4 bases, with 13 bases lying between them. Germline CDR1 reads SGHVS; CDR2 reads FNYEAQ. Written as DNA, the CDR3 is TGTGCCAGCAGCCCTACCCGAACGGCAGATACGCAGTATTTT. This gives the protein CASSPTRTADTQYF.

The V call is TRBV6-1, the J call TRBJ1-3; tentative D call: TRBD1 (5 bases). There are 16 residues in the CDR3. Germline CDR1 reads MNHNS; CDR2 reads SASEGT. V dropped 6 bases and J dropped 1 base, with 16 bases sitting between them. DNA for the CDR3: TGTGCCAGCAGCCACGCGGCCGGGGGATCTGGAAACACCATATATTTT. It is translated as CASSHAAGGSGNTIYF.

This clonotype was detected many times. The chain uses TRBV19 and TRBJ1-2, with 8 bases identical to TRBD1. This CDR3 has 13 residues. After removal of 4 bases from V and 8 bases from J, the junction contained 6 bases not matched to a gene. In germline, CDR1 is LNHDA, CDR2 SQIVND (reference sequence). The CDR3 protein is CASSTPQGGGYTF. In DNA, the CDR3 is TGTGCCAGTAGTACCCCACAGGGGGGAGGCTACACCTTC.

This chain uses TRBV20-1 with TRBJ1-1; 7 bases fit TRBD1. J lost 0 bases, V lost 5 bases, and 6 bases had no gene match. The germline gives CDR1 DFQATT, CDR2 SNEGSKA (reference sequence). This CDR3 is 14 amino acids long. Here the CDR3 reads CSADPTGMNTEAFF. The CDR3 DNA is TGCAGTGCTGACCCGACAGGGATGAACACTGAAGCTTTCTTT.

This clonotype was seen repeatedly, ten times or more. The chain is built from TRBV12-3 or TRBV12-4 and TRBJ1-6, with D maybe TRBD1 (5 bases). The CDR3 runs to 16 residues. V dropped 3 bases and J dropped 6 bases, with 15 bases sitting between them. The CDR3 protein is CASSLISAGLNSPLHF. CDR3 DNA: TGTGCCAGCAGTTTGATATCCGCAGGGCTTAATTCACCCCTCCACTTT.

The chain has TRBV20-1 and TRBJ1-6, with 7 positions matching TRBD1. The CDR3 has 15 residues. The ends lost 6 bases at V and 0 bases at J; junction bases unmatched: 5. Germline lookup yields CDR1 DFQATT and CDR2 SNEGSKA (reference sequence). The CDR3 nucleotides are TGCAGTGCGAACAGGGACAGCTCCTATAATTCACCCCTCCACTTT. Amino acids: CSANRDSSYNSPLHF.

The V call is TRBV6-1, the J call TRBJ1-6, with TRBD1 matching 7 bases. J was trimmed by 4 bases and V by 6 bases; bases with no gene match: 3. The germline CDR1 and CDR2 sequences are MNHNS and SASEGT. The length of the CDR3 is 14 residues. The DNA for the CDR3 is TGTGCCAGCAGGACGGACAGGTATAATTCACCCCTCCACTTT. As protein: CASRTDRYNSPLHF.

V is TRBV10-3 and J is TRBJ1-2; D call uncertain. V lost 2 bases and J lost 4, with 11 bases in between. This CDR3 region has 14 residues. Germline CDR1 and CDR2: ENHRY and SYGVKD. CDR3 in amino acids: CAISEPGRTYGYTF. The CDR3 nucleotides read TGTGCCATCAGTGAGCCTGGACGGACCTATGGCTACACCTTC.

The gene calls are TRBV20-1 and TRBJ2-7; 8 positions agree with TRBD1. V was pared by 5 bases and J by 6 bases, with 6 bases of the junction left unmatched. Germline CDR1 reads DFQATT; CDR2 reads SNEGSKA (reference sequence). The CDR3 spans 12 residues. CDR3 loop: CSAGRQGFEQYF. As DNA, the CDR3 is TGCAGTGCTGGACGACAGGGGTTCGAGCAGTACTTC.

In the case of this clonotype: Sequence at one end of the junction differs from germline and may be a read error. The genes are TRBV29-1 and TRBJ2-1; D call uncertain. The CDR3 runs to 12 residues. The germline CDR1 and CDR2 sequences are SQVTM and ANQGSEA. The CDR3 spells CGVASGYNEQFF. The CDR3 nucleotides read TGCGGCGTTGCCTCCGGGTACAATGAGCAGTTCTTC.

This clonotype was observed many times. The rearrangement joins TRBV7-9 to TRBJ1-1; D not certain. V lost 5 bases, J lost 1 base, and 8 bases lay in between. This CDR3 is 13 amino acids long. CDR1 and CDR2 (germline): SEHNR, FQNEAQ (reference sequence). The CDR3 protein is CASSPRENTEAFF. CDR3 in DNA: TGTGCCAGCAGCCCGCGAGAGAACACTGAAGCTTTCTTT.

Only a few counts were recorded for this clonotype. The rearrangement links TRBV4-1 to TRBJ2-1; 7 nucleotides align to TRBD1. This CDR3 has 18 residues. Per the germline V gene, CDR1 is MGHRA and CDR2 is YSYEKL. With 3 bases clipped from V and 0 bases from J, the junction kept 11 bases outside the gene matches. The CDR3 loop is CASSHQLMDRSSYNEQFF. Written as DNA, the CDR3 is TGCGCCAGCAGCCATCAGCTTATGGACAGGAGCTCCTACAATGAGCAGTTCTTC.

There are many counts of this clonotype. This chain joins TRBV10-3 and TRBJ1-2, with D perhaps matching TRBD1 (6 bases). V shed 0 bases and J shed 7 bases, with 9 bases lying between them. The CDR3 spans 13 residues. The germline V gene has CDR1 ENHRY and CDR2 SYGVKD. The CDR3 spells CAISESGGRGYTF. The CDR3 coding sequence is TGTGCCATCAGTGAGTCAGGGGGGCGTGGCTACACCTTC.

This chain connects TRBV18 to TRBJ2-2; the D is unclear. This CDR3 has 18 amino acids. Trimming stripped 3 bases from V and 1 base from J, with 18 bases between. The germline gives CDR1 KGHSH, CDR2 LQKENI. The CDR3, as DNA: TGTGCCAGCTCACCCAATTCTCGGGCAACGGGGAACACCGGGGAGCTGTTTTTT. Protein product: CASSPNSRATGNTGELFF.